One T cell receptor (beta chain) is described in this entry. The sample originates from a study of T cells in Graves' hyperthyroidism and ophthalmopathy. Subjects with ophthalmopathy showed a Clinical Activity Score no lower than 3, a NOSPECS grade no lower than 4, and a duration shorter than 3 months. In germline, CDR1 is MNHEY, CDR2 SVGEGT. V dropped 4 bases and J dropped 10; count of bases not matched to a gene: 11. The CDR3 has 15 amino acids. Researchers amplified the TCR beta CDR3 regions from RNA transcripts. HTBI primers were the set used in a first-round RT-PCR of the TCR CDR3. TCRdb analysed the multiplex PCR reads with MiXCR anew, one entry per CDR3 protein. The sample records roughly 290,000 distinct CDR3 sequences, approximately 15% being singletons.

The TCR sequence derives from a woman aged 60-75 years with Graves' ophthalmopathy. This chain uses TRBV6-2 or TRBV6-3 with TRBJ2-1, with 9 bases lining up with TRBD1. The sample comprised blood. The CDR3 DNA is TGTGCCAGCAGTTTATCGGCGGGACAGGGTCGGGAGCAGTTCTTC. Amino acid sequence: CASSLSAGQGREQFF.